This is a list of T cell receptor beta chains from one sample in a study of early T cells in non-severe SARS-CoV-2 infection. MiXCR was run by TCRdb on the 5' RACE reads, yielding one entry per CDR3 protein. The repertoire has about 60,000 distinct CDR3 sequences, roughly 5.9% of them found once; the top ten carry under 8%. The sequencing sample was made of whole blood. The source of these receptors is an adult who was a healthcare worker with PCR-confirmed SARS-CoV-2 infection or an uninfected control (not recorded which). Both conserved end residues are part of each CDR3. A D gene is named only where the DNA matches it firmly. Size tells how often a clone was seen (once, few, many) or the class of an expanded clone, and some rows leave it out.

abundance: many; j_gene: TRBJ2-3; d_gene: TRBD2; v_gene: TRBV10-3; CDR3aa: CAISESSASGGDTQYF; CDR3nt: TGTGCCATCAGTGAGTCGTCGGCTAGCGGGGGAGATACGCAGTATTTT
abundance: -; j_gene: TRBJ2-2; d_gene: TRBD1; v_gene: TRBV9; CDR3aa: CASSVLTGETGELFF; CDR3nt: TGTGCCAGCAGCGTACTTACAGGGGAAACCGGGGAGCTGTTTTTT
abundance: few; j_gene: TRBJ2-7; d_gene: -; v_gene: TRBV4-2; CDR3aa: CASSPGSLNGQYF; CDR3nt: TGTGCCAGCAGCCCGGGGTCTCTCAATGGGCAGTACTTC
abundance: many; j_gene: TRBJ1-1; d_gene: -; v_gene: TRBV11-3; CDR3aa: CASSLEPNTEAFF; CDR3nt: TGTGCCAGCAGCTTAGAGCCGAACACTGAAGCTTTCTTT
abundance: few; j_gene: TRBJ2-7; d_gene: -; v_gene: TRBV29-1; CDR3aa: CSGSGTDSYEQYF; CDR3nt: TGCAGCGGCTCCGGGACTGACTCCTACGAGCAGTACTTC
abundance: many; j_gene: TRBJ2-3; d_gene: -; v_gene: TRBV5-1; CDR3aa: CASSPNPGPSTDTQYF; CDR3nt: TGCGCCAGCAGCCCCAACCCGGGCCCGAGCACAGATACGCAGTATTTT
abundance: many; j_gene: TRBJ1-3; d_gene: -; v_gene: TRBV6-6; CDR3aa: CASSYSIGGNTIYF; CDR3nt: TGTGCCAGCAGTTACTCGATTGGGGGAAACACCATATATTTT
abundance: -; j_gene: TRBJ1-4; d_gene: TRBD1; v_gene: TRBV7-9; CDR3aa: CASSSGQGAGRTNEKLFF; CDR3nt: TGTGCCAGCAGCTCGGGACAGGGGGCAGGAAGGACGAATGAAAAACTGTTTTTT
abundance: -; j_gene: TRBJ1-2; d_gene: -; v_gene: TRBV6-5; CDR3aa: CASSYSGEAYGYTF; CDR3nt: TGTGCCAGCAGTTACTCAGGTGAAGCTTATGGCTACACCTTC
abundance: few; j_gene: TRBJ2-7; d_gene: -; v_gene: TRBV25-1; CDR3aa: CASSGLPVGEQYF; CDR3nt: TGTGCCAGCAGTGGTTTACCCGTTGGCGAGCAGTACTTC
abundance: -; j_gene: TRBJ2-5; d_gene: -; v_gene: TRBV20-1; CDR3aa: CSAFPKLARDETQYF; CDR3nt: TGCAGTGCTTTTCCAAAACTAGCACGGGACGAGACCCAGTACTTC
abundance: many; j_gene: TRBJ2-2; d_gene: -; v_gene: TRBV4-2; CDR3aa: CASSPGRDTGELFF; CDR3nt: TGTGCCAGCAGCCCGGGGCGGGATACCGGGGAGCTGTTTTTT
abundance: many; j_gene: TRBJ2-3; d_gene: TRBD2; v_gene: TRBV7-2; CDR3aa: CASNSGGRGTDTQYF; CDR3nt: TGTGCCAGCAACAGCGGGGGGCGTGGGACAGATACGCAGTATTTT
abundance: many; j_gene: TRBJ2-7; d_gene: TRBD1; v_gene: TRBV6-5; CDR3aa: CASSSDRIYEQYF; CDR3nt: TGTGCCAGCAGTTCGGACAGGATTTACGAGCAGTACTTC
abundance: many; j_gene: TRBJ2-2; d_gene: -; v_gene: TRBV12-3/TRBV12-4; CDR3aa: CASSRIGSNTGELFF; CDR3nt: TGTGCCAGCAGTCGGATAGGCTCGAACACCGGGGAGCTGTTTTTT
abundance: -; j_gene: TRBJ1-5; d_gene: -; v_gene: TRBV30; CDR3aa: CAWSDSLTGNQPQHF; CDR3nt: TGTGCCTGGAGTGATAGCCTTACGGGAAATCAGCCCCAGCATTTT
abundance: many; j_gene: TRBJ2-1; d_gene: -; v_gene: TRBV11-2; CDR3aa: CASSAGASGEQFF; CDR3nt: TGTGCCAGCAGCGCCGGCGCTTCGGGTGAGCAGTTCTTC
abundance: few; j_gene: TRBJ2-7; d_gene: TRBD2; v_gene: TRBV12-3/TRBV12-4; CDR3aa: CASSFGGSGGSYEQYF; CDR3nt: TGTGCCAGCAGTTTCGGTGGGAGCGGGGGGTCCTACGAGCAGTACTTC
abundance: few; j_gene: TRBJ1-2; d_gene: -; v_gene: TRBV6-2/TRBV6-3; CDR3aa: CASSYPPGQGGGYTF; CDR3nt: TGTGCCAGCAGTTACCCGCCGGGCCAGGGCGGCGGCTACACCTTC
abundance: many; j_gene: TRBJ1-5; d_gene: -; v_gene: TRBV6-5; CDR3aa: CASRLTGRPLHF; CDR3nt: TGTGCCAGCAGACTAACAGGGAGGCCACTCCATTTT
abundance: many; j_gene: TRBJ2-4; d_gene: TRBD1; v_gene: TRBV7-2; CDR3aa: CASSSYRGRGAGNIQYF; CDR3nt: TGTGCCAGCAGCTCCTACAGGGGGCGCGGGGCCGGGAACATTCAGTACTTC
abundance: many; j_gene: TRBJ2-5; d_gene: -; v_gene: TRBV28; CDR3aa: CASTSPRDYQETQYF; CDR3nt: TGTGCCAGCACCTCCCCTCGGGACTACCAAGAGACCCAGTACTTC
abundance: -; j_gene: TRBJ2-2; d_gene: -; v_gene: TRBV24-1; CDR3aa: CATSGVGLNTGELFF; CDR3nt: TGTGCCACCAGTGGGGTAGGGCTGAACACCGGGGAGCTGTTTTTT
abundance: -; j_gene: TRBJ1-2; d_gene: -; v_gene: TRBV5-1; CDR3aa: CASSLFVHGNYGYTF; CDR3nt: TGCGCCAGCAGCTTGTTTGTTCACGGAAACTATGGCTACACCTTC
abundance: many; j_gene: TRBJ2-3; d_gene: TRBD1; v_gene: TRBV5-1; CDR3aa: CASSLARGDTQYF; CDR3nt: TGCGCCAGCAGCTTGGCCAGGGGGGATACGCAGTATTTT
abundance: many; j_gene: TRBJ2-7; d_gene: -; v_gene: TRBV4-1; CDR3aa: CASSQTVGTNYEQYF; CDR3nt: TGCGCCAGCAGCCAAACGGTCGGGACCAATTACGAGCAGTACTTC
abundance: many; j_gene: TRBJ1-3; d_gene: -; v_gene: TRBV6-6; CDR3aa: CASRTEQLVGNTIYF; CDR3nt: TGTGCCAGCAGGACGGAGCAGCTCGTCGGAAACACCATATATTTT
abundance: many; j_gene: TRBJ2-1; d_gene: TRBD2; v_gene: TRBV5-4; CDR3aa: CASSSKTSGNEQFF; CDR3nt: TGTGCCAGCAGCTCTAAGACTAGCGGCAATGAGCAGTTCTTC
abundance: many; j_gene: TRBJ1-3; d_gene: -; v_gene: TRBV10-1; CDR3aa: CARPGNTIYF; CDR3nt: TGCGCCAGACCAGGAAACACCATATATTTT
abundance: few; j_gene: TRBJ1-2; d_gene: TRBD1; v_gene: TRBV7-2; CDR3aa: CASSWGQGIGVNYGYTF; CDR3nt: TGTGCCAGCAGCTGGGGACAGGGAATCGGGGTAAACTATGGCTACACCTTC
abundance: many; j_gene: TRBJ1-1; d_gene: -; v_gene: TRBV13; CDR3aa: CASSFAGTEAFF; CDR3nt: TGTGCCAGCAGCTTCGCGGGCACTGAAGCTTTCTTT
abundance: many; j_gene: TRBJ2-5; d_gene: TRBD2; v_gene: TRBV7-2; CDR3aa: CASSKPHLAGGGETQYF; CDR3nt: TGTGCCAGCAGCAAACCCCATCTAGCGGGAGGCGGAGAGACCCAGTACTTC
abundance: many; j_gene: TRBJ2-2; d_gene: TRBD2; v_gene: TRBV7-7; CDR3aa: CASSPGLAGVRTGELFF; CDR3nt: TGTGCCAGCAGCCCAGGACTAGCGGGAGTCCGGACCGGGGAGCTGTTTTTT
abundance: many; j_gene: TRBJ1-2; d_gene: -; v_gene: TRBV5-4; CDR3aa: CASSLERGDGYTF; CDR3nt: TGTGCCAGCAGCTTGGAGCGTGGGGACGGCTACACCTTC
abundance: many; j_gene: TRBJ1-6; d_gene: -; v_gene: TRBV7-2; CDR3aa: CASSSAGDSASSSYNSPLHF; CDR3nt: TGTGCCAGCAGCTCAGCAGGCGACAGCGCTTCGAGCTCCTATAATTCACCCCTCCACTTT
abundance: -; j_gene: TRBJ2-3; d_gene: -; v_gene: TRBV6-1; CDR3aa: CASKSSYDTQYF; CDR3nt: TGTGCCAGCAAGAGTAGTTACGATACGCAGTATTTT
abundance: medium-sized; j_gene: TRBJ1-2; d_gene: -; v_gene: TRBV11-2; CDR3aa: CASSLAGSHSYGYTF; CDR3nt: TGTGCCAGCAGCTTAGCAGGGAGTCATAGCTATGGCTACACCTTC
abundance: few; j_gene: TRBJ1-5; d_gene: -; v_gene: TRBV9; CDR3aa: CASSPDGSNQPQHF; CDR3nt: TGTGCCAGCAGCCCGGACGGGAGCAATCAGCCCCAGCATTTT
abundance: -; j_gene: TRBJ2-1; d_gene: -; v_gene: TRBV20-1; CDR3aa: CSARNRLGTLTYNEQFF; CDR3nt: TGCAGTGCTAGAAACAGGCTAGGGACGCTTACCTACAATGAGCAGTTCTTC
abundance: -; j_gene: TRBJ2-7; d_gene: -; v_gene: TRBV7-8; CDR3aa: CASRPRGNYEQYF; CDR3nt: TGTGCCAGCCGTCCTCGGGGAAACTACGAGCAGTACTTC
abundance: many; j_gene: TRBJ1-2; d_gene: TRBD1; v_gene: TRBV7-2; CDR3aa: CASSFRQGANYGYTF; CDR3nt: TGTGCCAGCAGCTTCCGACAGGGAGCTAACTATGGCTACACCTTC
abundance: many; j_gene: TRBJ1-1; d_gene: -; v_gene: TRBV13; CDR3aa: CASSLERSNTEAFF; CDR3nt: TGTGCCAGCAGCTTAGAGCGGTCGAACACTGAAGCTTTCTTT
abundance: few; j_gene: TRBJ2-6; d_gene: -; v_gene: TRBV10-3; CDR3aa: CAISPWGENSGANVLTF; CDR3nt: TGTGCCATCAGCCCCTGGGGGGAAAACTCTGGGGCCAACGTCCTGACTTTC
abundance: many; j_gene: TRBJ1-1; d_gene: -; v_gene: TRBV5-5; CDR3aa: CASSATVNTEAFF; CDR3nt: TGTGCCAGCAGCGCGACAGTGAACACTGAAGCTTTCTTT
abundance: many; j_gene: TRBJ2-1; d_gene: -; v_gene: TRBV7-8; CDR3aa: CASSLASRGGGNEQFF; CDR3nt: TGTGCCAGCAGCTTAGCGTCCCGGGGAGGGGGCAATGAGCAGTTCTTC
abundance: many; j_gene: TRBJ2-3; d_gene: TRBD1; v_gene: TRBV12-3/TRBV12-4; CDR3aa: CASSTDRDRDTQYF; CDR3nt: TGTGCCAGCAGCACCGACAGGGATCGGGATACGCAGTATTTT
abundance: many; j_gene: TRBJ2-1; d_gene: TRBD2; v_gene: TRBV7-6; CDR3aa: CASSRLAGENYNEQFF; CDR3nt: TGTGCCAGCAGCAGACTAGCGGGGGAGAACTACAATGAGCAGTTCTTC
abundance: many; j_gene: TRBJ2-1; d_gene: -; v_gene: TRBV20-1; CDR3aa: CSASQWGSSAYNEQFF; CDR3nt: TGCAGTGCTAGTCAGTGGGGCTCAAGTGCCTACAATGAGCAGTTCTTC
abundance: many; j_gene: TRBJ2-5; d_gene: -; v_gene: TRBV12-3/TRBV12-4; CDR3aa: CASSSREWKETQYF; CDR3nt: TGTGCCAGCAGTTCTAGGGAGTGGAAAGAGACCCAGTACTTC
abundance: -; j_gene: TRBJ2-4; d_gene: -; v_gene: TRBV10-3; CDR3aa: CAISALANIQYF; CDR3nt: TGTGCCATCAGTGCGTTGGCGAACATTCAGTACTTC
abundance: many; j_gene: TRBJ1-2; d_gene: TRBD1; v_gene: TRBV7-2; CDR3aa: CASIETDRGHGYTF; CDR3nt: TGTGCCAGCATCGAGACGGACAGGGGACATGGCTACACCTTC
abundance: -; j_gene: TRBJ2-1; d_gene: -; v_gene: TRBV5-1; CDR3aa: CASSLQDSYNEQFF; CDR3nt: TGCGCCAGCAGCCTCCAGGATTCCTACAATGAGCAGTTCTTC
abundance: -; j_gene: TRBJ1-1; d_gene: -; v_gene: TRBV20-1; CDR3aa: CSARDYEAFF; CDR3nt: TGCAGTGCTAGAGATTATGAAGCTTTCTTT
abundance: few; j_gene: TRBJ1-1; d_gene: -; v_gene: TRBV9; CDR3aa: CASSPATVNTEAFF; CDR3nt: TGTGCCAGCAGCCCCGCGACAGTTAACACTGAAGCTTTCTTT
abundance: many; j_gene: TRBJ2-1; d_gene: TRBD2; v_gene: TRBV2; CDR3aa: CASSYSPLAGVYNEQFF; CDR3nt: TGTGCCAGCAGTTACAGCCCACTAGCGGGAGTCTACAATGAGCAGTTCTTC
abundance: few; j_gene: TRBJ2-1; d_gene: TRBD1; v_gene: TRBV28; CDR3aa: CASSSRTGLSYSYNEQFF; CDR3nt: TGTGCCAGCAGTTCCCGGACAGGCCTTTCCTACTCCTACAATGAGCAGTTCTTC